This T cell receptor beta chain was profiled in a study of blood T cell repertoires in COVID-19 (dated by TCRdb to the early 2020s). About the study as a whole: Samples covering the acute and convalescent phases of COVID-19 were provided by collaborators in the United States, Italy and Spain. The prospective study material was composed of cDNA or gDNA derived from T cells, B-cell-depleted T cells, or PBMCs. Subjects who had been exposed to COVID-19, were actively infected with it, or had recovered from it provided the deeply sampled blood TCRbeta repertoires that made up the dataset. The repertoires were released in a freely available public database intended as a resource for research on the immune response to SARS-CoV-2. Samples came from the ongoing ImmuneRACE study (first 160 participants) plus 1,254 subjects from 6 global collaborators. Nearly every sample came with metadata listing a de-identified subject ID, COVID-19 status, age in years and sex. Where available, HLA class I and class II types were taken from metadata supplied by the sample provider and were not determined by assay-based typing. What the work shows at the level of the full study, not this receptor alone: Clinical and demographic metadata were provided uncurated, with the amount varying by source and participant.

This clone has only a few counts. Its antigen is unknown. No base quality values were provided; no much bigger clone lies one nucleotide off. Collaborating institutions collected whole blood in K2EDTA tubes following their own protocols. Collaborator samples were shipped for TCRbeta analysis as frozen whole blood, isolated PBMCs, or DNA extracted from either sample type. CDR1 and CDR2 are drawn from the germline V gene (reference sequence): LGHDT, YNNKEL. The CDR3 sequence holds 14 residues, the cysteine and phenylalanine included. The CDR3 DNA has 42 bases and is translated from base 1. V and J are truncated by 0 bases and 1 base respectively, leaving an intervening sequence of 5 bases. TCRbeta CDR3 regions were amplified from genomic DNA using the immunoSEQ Assay, a bias-controlled multiplex PCR. The authors' pipeline ran thus. Within the assay, amplification of reference gene primers was used to estimate how many nucleated cells each sample contained. Sequence reads were collapsed and filtered to measure the absolute abundance of every unique TCRbeta CDR3 rearrangement. For each sample, productive Simpson clonality was calculated as the square root of Simpson's diversity index over productive rearrangements. As stored in TCRdb, this immuneACCESS dataset retains in-frame rearrangements with V and J assigned. A fraction of the clones does not appear; measured against another copy, unresolved V genes explain less than half of the discrepancy, and the remainder lacks a known reason. The DNA was the basis for D and trimming; V, J and clone size are from that table. This sample comprises approximately 31,000 clones, roughly 89% of them detected only once. The ten largest clonotypes hold around 1.5% of the sample.

The sequenced sample was peripheral blood. The sequence derives from a man aged 55 to 69 with active COVID-19. Recombination connected TRBV3-1 (or the pseudogene TRBV3-2) to TRBJ2-3; the D gene is not confidently resolved. This receptor has the CDR3 CASSQDIGTDTQYF. In nucleotides, the sequence is TGTGCCAGCAGCCAAGACATAGGCACAGATACGCAGTATTTT.